A selection of T cell receptor beta chains follows, all from one sample in a study of glioma-infiltrating T cells. MiXCR was run by TCRdb on the multiplex PCR reads, yielding one entry per CDR3 protein. The repertoire holds around 180,000 distinct CDR3 sequences, more than 35% seen once, with roughly 5.2% in the top ten. The sample consisted of glioma tissue, nonneoplastic brain tissue, or PBMCs (not recorded which). Receptors were obtained from a human donor with low-grade glioma or glioblastoma, undergoing nonglioma brain surgery, or in good health (not recorded which). Each CDR3 is given without its conserved first and last residue. Each record gives: V gene, clone size, CDR3 protein. Not all rows give a size; the values are once, few, many and, for expanded clones, a class.

TRBV29-1,few,SVELFTGVNEQF
TRBV2,many,ASSVGQPYNSPLH
TRBV5-1,.,ASSLTGTGNEQF
TRBV5-4,.,ASSSIPQETQY
TRBV27,.,ASSPDMKNEAF
TRBV2,many,ASNRGGSYNEQF
TRBV5-1,few,ASSSGTVNTGELF
TRBV7-8,few,ASSLRGSGTDTQY
TRBV19,many,ASSIRVEGNQPQH
TRBV6-2/TRBV6-3,.,ASRRGRNNGELF
TRBV6-1,medium-sized,ASSSFVEQY
TRBV29-1,.,SAEGCNEQF
TRBV28,once,ASSLSASNHPQH
TRBV3-1,.,ASSPIKGGGADTQY
TRBV28,many,ASSLQDYEQY
TRBV20-1,once,SARGPLSGSTYGQY
TRBV28,many,ASSFSGTGTNNQPQH
TRBV27,many,ASIGRDRGQMETQY
TRBV2,.,ASTRTRITNSPLH
TRBV20-1,many,SALKSTGELF
TRBV7-3,.,ASSITGTSGNNEQF
TRBV6-1,many,ASSYSGSRYEQY
TRBV6-1,.,ASERENTGELF
TRBV20-1,.,SALTSGNGQF
TRBV7-2,few,ASSLSQRLAGGFGEQF
TRBV12-5,.,ASAFGSAIPITPKMNTEAF
TRBV18,many,ASSYNPNSNQPQH
TRBV14,few,ASSHSPGGLQETQY
TRBV20-1,many,SANEGETQY
TRBV20-1,few,SAIRRTTSTDTQY
TRBV4-1,.,ASSPRRLTENEQF
TRBV20-1,many,SARDFQVSGSSYEQY
TRBV12-3/TRBV12-4,once,ASSLGGGGITDTQY
TRBV27,few,ASSRPGQQETQY
TRBV6-1,many,ASRLDRATYEQY
TRBV12-3/TRBV12-4,many,ASSSRGRNTEAF
TRBV28,many,ASSLLVNQPQH
TRBV12-3/TRBV12-4,.,ASSPRRVSYEQY
TRBV20-1,few,SAISGTSETLSSYNEQF
TRBV7-2,.,DSKTQTVEQY
TRBV28,many,ASSLPGTGGNEQF
TRBV5-1,.,PSSGTGATDTQY
TRBV3-1,.,ASSQQRERYEQY
TRBV7-9,.,ASSKNNTRDSYGYT
TRBV10-3,.,AITPGYSYEQY
TRBV20-1,many,SALSGSSSYEQY
TRBV3-1,many,ASSQDDRLVAF
TRBV3-1,.,ASSQALENTEAF
TRBV7-9,many,ASSLVASDTQY
TRBV19,few,ASSHPRTGRNQPQH
TRBV19,many,ASSFKRMMNTEAF
TRBV20-1,many,SATPMDRGSGNTIY
TRBV6-2/TRBV6-3,.,ASSLGGVGETNSPLQ
TRBV27,.,ASSSTYNEEF
TRBV28,many,ASSWGSLPEQF
TRBV7-2,many,ASSLVQGPTDTQY